These 21 T cell receptor beta chains were all obtained from the same sample, sequenced in a study of identical twins. TCRdb reprocessed the 5' RACE reads with MiXCR, giving one entry per CDR3 protein. Among 240,000 or so distinct CDR3 sequences listed, roughly 10% were seen once. Input material: memory T cells sorted from blood. These receptors came from a man in his forties or fifties in good health.

This sequence joins TRBV19 and TRBJ1-6, with 7 bases aligning to TRBD1. CDR3 length: 13 residues. The junction had 8 bases not matched to a gene; V was cut back by 8 bases and J by 10 bases. The germline CDR1 and CDR2 sequences are LNHDA and SQIVND (reference sequence). The CDR3 here is CASSRGQQSPLHF. For the CDR3, the DNA is TGTGCCAGTTCGAGGGGGCAGCAATCACCCCTCCACTTT.

This clonotype showed up many times. The gene calls are TRBV29-1 and TRBJ2-3; D unclear. Germline lookup yields CDR1 SQVTM and CDR2 ANQGSEA. V dropped 4 bases and J dropped 2 bases, with 10 bases sitting between them. The CDR3 totals 13 residues. CDR3 loop: CSVVPRNTDTQYF. The DNA of the CDR3 is TGCAGCGTTGTCCCACGGAACACAGATACGCAGTATTTT.

This clonotype has a count of ten or more. The chain recombines TRBV7-6 with TRBJ2-7; TRBD2 matches at 8 bases. This CDR3 contains 16 residues. The V gene end was trimmed by 3 bases and the J gene end by 1 base; junction bases not matched to a gene: 8. Germline assignment: CDR1 SGHVS and CDR2 FNYEAQ. CDR3 DNA sequence: TGTGCCAGCAGCTTGGCTACTAGCGGATCTTCCTACGAGCAGTACTTC. The encoded protein is CASSLATSGSSYEQYF.

This clonotype was seen at least ten times. The chain joins TRBV12-3 or TRBV12-4 to TRBJ2-2, with D perhaps assigned TRBD1 or TRBD2 (7 bases each). This CDR3 has 16 amino acids. V shed 5 bases and J shed 2 bases, with 15 bases lying between them. CDR3: CASSNQGGRNTGELFF. The CDR3, as DNA: TGTGCCAGCAGTAACCAGGGGGGGCGAAACACCGGGGAGCTGTTTTTT.

This clonotype was picked up a small number of times. The genes are TRBV20-1 and TRBJ1-5; D ambiguous. The CDR3 runs 15 residues. V was cut by 3 bases and J by 1 base, with 13 bases left in between. Germline V gives CDR1 DFQATT, CDR2 SNEGSKA (reference sequence). The CDR3 DNA follows: TGCAGTGCTAGCAACCCCCTTGGGAGCAATCAGCCCCAGCATTTT. Translated: CSASNPLGSNQPQHF.

Many counts were recorded for this clonotype. The chain carries TRBV6-2 or TRBV6-3 and TRBJ1-1; no reliable D call. Germline-derived CDR1 and CDR2 are MNHEY and SVGEGT. V was trimmed by 6 bases and J by 0 bases, leaving 5 bases between them. This CDR3 spans 12 amino acids. Here the CDR3 DNA reads TGTGCCAGCAGCTTATTGAACACTGAAGCTTTCTTT. This sequence encodes CASSLLNTEAFF.

V is TRBV4-3 and J is TRBJ2-7; unclear D gene. The germline gives CDR1 LGHNA, CDR2 YSLEER. The V gene lost 4 bases and the J gene lost 1 base, with 14 bases spanning the gap. The length of the CDR3 is 15 residues. CDR3 bases: TGCGCCAGCAGCCCGTCCATGCCCCGATCCTACGAGCAGTACTTC. Translated, it gives CASSPSMPRSYEQYF.

In its sample, this clonotype was seen a few times. The gene calls are TRBV28 and TRBJ2-7; TRBD1 is a possible D gene (5 bases). With 5 bases removed from V and 7 bases from J, the gap between germline ends came to 15 bases. Per germline, CDR1 MDHEN and CDR2 SYDVKM. The CDR3 runs to 13 residues. CDR3 loop: CASSTTEPTEQYF. Here the CDR3 DNA reads TGTGCCAGCAGTACGACAGAACCAACGGAGCAGTACTTC.

The V gene is TRBV2, the J gene TRBJ2-2, with 8 bases identical to TRBD2. Germline CDR1 SNHLY, CDR2 FYNNEI. V lost 0 bases, J lost 6 bases, and 6 bases stayed unmatched. This CDR3 comprises 16 residues. The CDR3 region has the DNA TGTGCCAGCAGTGAAGCGGTGGCGGGAGGCCCCGGGGAGCTGTTTTTT. Its translation: CASSEAVAGGPGELFF.

This clonotype has ten or more counts. This chain links TRBV20-1 with TRBJ1-6, with D perhaps TRBD1 (5 bases). This CDR3 has 13 residues. From germline, CDR1 is DFQATT and CDR2 SNEGSKA (reference sequence). Trimming stripped 4 bases from V and 7 bases from J, with 11 bases between. The CDR3 sequence is CSANPGLNSPLHF. The CDR3 nucleotides read TGCAGTGCTAACCCAGGGTTGAATTCACCCCTCCACTTT.

This clonotype was counted at least ten times. The genes are TRBV4-1 and TRBJ1-2, with a possible D match to TRBD1 (6 bases). This CDR3 contains 18 residues. Germline V lookup: CDR1 MGHRA, CDR2 YSYEKL. V lost 0 bases and J lost 1, with 18 bases in between. In DNA form, the CDR3 reads TGCGCCAGCAGCCAAGATATTCTCGGACAGCTAAATAACTATGGCTACACCTTC. Its translation: CASSQDILGQLNNYGYTF.

In its sample, this clonotype was seen many times. The gene calls are TRBV7-9 and TRBJ2-1, with a tentative D call TRBD2 (6 bases). Germline loops: CDR1 SEHNR, CDR2 FQNEAQ (reference sequence). V dropped 4 bases and J dropped 9 bases, with 19 bases sitting between them. The CDR3 covers 15 residues. DNA for the CDR3: TGTGCCAGCAGCTCAACTTTGGGGGGAGGTCTTGAGCAGTTCTTC. It yields the protein CASSSTLGGGLEQFF. Combining the CDR3 with reference TRBV7-9 and TRBJ2-1 gives the whole variable domain DTGVSQNPRHKITKRGQNVTFRCDPISEHNRLYWYRQTLGQGPEFLTYFQNEAQLEKSRLLSDRFSAERPKGSFSTLEIQRTEQGDSAMYLCASSSTLGGGLEQFFGPGTRLTVL.

This clonotype was detected ten times or more. The V gene is TRBV6-2 or TRBV6-3, the J gene TRBJ2-7, with 8 bases aligning to TRBD1. The CDR3 is 16 residues long. CDR1 and CDR2 (germline): MNHEY, SVGEGT. V was pared by 2 bases and J by 3 bases, with 9 bases of the junction left unmatched. The CDR3 nucleotides read TGTGCCAGCAGTTACGTGCGGCAGGGGGCGTTCTACGAGCAGTACTTC. This codes for CASSYVRQGAFYEQYF.

The chain has TRBV24-1 and TRBJ2-1; D gene unclear. Germline-derived CDR1 and CDR2 are KGHDR and SFDVKD. This CDR3 contains 13 residues. Trimming took off 3 bases at V and 5 bases at J, with 7 bases between the two ends. CDR3: CATSDAWDNEQFF. The CDR3 nucleotides are TGTGCCACCAGTGATGCGTGGGACAATGAGCAGTTCTTC.

The V and J genes are TRBV10-3 and TRBJ2-7; D not resolved. Between the trimmed V and J ends, which lost 2 bases and 2 bases, there was a span of 10 bases. The CDR3 sequence is 14 residues long. The germline V gene has CDR1 ENHRY and CDR2 SYGVKD. CDR3: CAISEVTGTYEQYF. CDR3 in DNA: TGTGCCATCAGTGAGGTTACTGGTACCTACGAGCAGTACTTC.

Concerning this clonotype: This may come from a read error, since a much larger clone is one base off. The J gene is TRBJ2-3, the V gene TRBV28, with D tentatively TRBD1 (5 bases). Germline V gene lookup returns CDR1 MDHEN and CDR2 SYDVKM. The CDR3 runs to 15 residues. V was cut by 2 bases and J by 6 bases, with 15 bases left in between. The DNA of the CDR3 is TGTGCCAGCAGTTTAGGGATCGCAGGGATGGATACGCAGTATTTT. As protein: CASSLGIAGMDTQYF.

With regard to this clonotype: Just one base apart from a much larger clone, this may be a read error. The chain recombines TRBV10-3 with TRBJ2-6; D perhaps matches TRBD1 (5 bases). This CDR3 contains 14 residues. Germline V gene lookup returns CDR1 ENHRY and CDR2 SYGVKD. CDR3 protein: CAISDRPGATVLTF. In DNA, the CDR3 is TGTGCCATCAGTGATCGACCTGGGGCCACCGTCCTGACTTTC.

This clonotype came up a few times. This chain links TRBV10-3 with TRBJ2-3; D might be TRBD2 (5 bases). CDR1 is ENHRY and CDR2 is SYGVKD in the germline V gene. The CDR3 contains 14 residues. The germline V and J ends were trimmed by 4 bases and 5 bases, with 13 bases remaining between them. The CDR3 reads CAISAISVGDTQYF. CDR3 nucleotide sequence: TGTGCCATCAGTGCCATTAGCGTTGGAGATACGCAGTATTTT.

A few counts support this clonotype. The chain links TRBV27 to TRBJ1-4, with 7 bases identical to TRBD1. The CDR3 has 14 residues. Germline V gene lookup returns CDR1 MNHEY and CDR2 SMNVEV (reference sequence). Trimming cost V 4 bases and J 8 bases; bases outside gene matches: 7. The CDR3 spells CASSSRQGGEKLFF. CDR3 nucleotides: TGTGCCAGCAGTTCCAGACAGGGTGGAGAAAAACTGTTTTTT.

This clonotype was detected a few times. The V call is TRBV12-3 or TRBV12-4, the J call TRBJ2-1; D is uncertain. The CDR3 spans 12 residues. Trimming cost V 3 bases and J 14 bases, with 14 bases left between them. The CDR3: CASSFVGKREFF. DNA for the CDR3: TGTGCCAGCAGTTTTGTGGGAAAACGGGAGTTCTTC.

There are a few counts of this clonotype. V is TRBV20-1 and J is TRBJ2-7, with TRBD2 matching over 8 bases. V lost 3 bases and J lost 6; bases outside the gene matches: 10. The V gene's germline CDR1 is DFQATT and CDR2 SNEGSKA (reference sequence). CDR3 size: 14 residues. CDR3 nucleotide sequence: TGCAGTGCTAGGGTCTCTCCGGGGGGGCCCGAGCAGTACTTC. Its protein product is CSARVSPGGPEQYF.